These 12 T cell receptor beta chains were all obtained from the same sample, sequenced in a study of shared clonotypes between healthy human individuals. CD45RO-negative CD8 cells positively selected for CCR7 made up the naive population, which excluded terminally differentiated effector memory CD45RA+ cells. Profiled with immunoSEQ multiplex PCR; TCRdb holds only in-frame clones, not every one. The table lists about 2 million clones, about 95% of them singletons. Sequenced input: naive CD8+ T cells sorted from blood. These receptors were obtained from a young man in good health.

The gene calls are TRBV5-6 and TRBJ2-5; TRBD1 is a possible D gene (5 bases). The CDR3 is made up of 13 amino acids. Trimming cost V 3 bases and J 1 base, with 7 bases left between them. The V gene's germline CDR1 is SGHDT and CDR2 YYEEEE. The DNA of the CDR3 is TGTGCCAGCAGCTGGGGCTTCCAAGAGACCCAGTACTTC. Translation: CASSWGFQETQYF. Complete variable domain (other parts from reference TRBV5-6 and TRBJ2-5): DAGVTQSPTHLIKTRGQQVTLRCSPKSGHDTVSWYQQALGQGPQFIFQYYEEEERQRGNFPDRFSGHQFPNYSSELNVNALLLGDSALYLCASSWGFQETQYFGPGTRLLVL.

In regard to this clone: The sample carries other DNA sequences with the same CDR3. The chain joins TRBV18 to TRBJ2-1; D call uncertain. Per germline, CDR1 KGHSH and CDR2 LQKENI. V lost 2 bases to trimming and J lost 1 base, with 3 bases between them. The length of the CDR3 is 13 residues. CDR3 in amino acids: CASSPGSYNEQFF. The CDR3 DNA sequence: TGTGCCAGCTCACCAGGTTCCTACAATGAGCAGTTCTTC.

The gene calls are TRBV19 and TRBJ2-1; TRBD2 agrees at 8 bases. The ends lost 1 base at V and 3 bases at J; junction bases unmatched: 8. The CDR3 is 17 residues long. The germline V gene has CDR1 LNHDA and CDR2 SQIVND (reference sequence). CDR3 region: CASSIGTVGTSYNEQFF. The CDR3 DNA follows: TGTGCCAGTAGTATAGGAACAGTTGGGACTAGCTACAATGAGCAGTTCTTC.

This sequence joins TRBV2 and TRBJ2-1; TRBD2 matches at 7 bases. V shed 6 bases and J 3 bases; nucleotides not matched to a gene: 14. Germline V gene data show CDR1 as SNHLY and CDR2 as FYNNEI. The CDR3 is 17 residues long. Written as DNA, the CDR3 is TGTGCCAGCAGCGATAAGCCCCCGGGACTACTCTACAATGAGCAGTTCTTC. It specifies CASSDKPPGLLYNEQFF.

The CDR3 sequence: CASTAPGGASETQYF. The DNA of the CDR3 is TGTGCCAGCACTGCCCCAGGGGGCGCTTCAGAGACCCAGTACTTC. V and J are TRBV6-1 and TRBJ2-5; TRBD1 aligns across 8 bases. In germline, CDR1 is MNHNS, CDR2 SASEGT. This CDR3 is built from 15 residues. V lost 7 bases to trimming and J lost 4 bases; unmatched junction nucleotides: 11.

V gene TRBV4-1 combines with J gene TRBJ2-1; TRBD1 or TRBD2 may be the D gene (5 bases each). Trimming pared 1 base from V and 0 bases from J, leaving 10 bases between. Germline lookup yields CDR1 MGHRA and CDR2 YSYEKL. The CDR3 is 16 residues long. Here the CDR3 DNA reads TGCGCCAGCAGCCAAGTCCCAGGGAGCTCCTACAATGAGCAGTTCTTC. Translating gives CASSQVPGSSYNEQFF.

The genes are TRBV6-1 and TRBJ2-7; a possible D gene is TRBD2 (6 bases). The ends were cut back, 7 bases at V and 7 bases at J, with 17 bases in the middle. This CDR3 region has 13 residues. Germline CDR1 and CDR2: MNHNS and SASEGT. The CDR3 spells CASTVGGPWEQYF. Here the CDR3 DNA reads TGTGCCAGCACCGTCGGAGGGCCCTGGGAGCAGTACTTC.

This clone has a handful of counts. The chain joins TRBV13 to TRBJ1-1, with D hard to call. The V gene lost 0 bases and the J gene lost 7 bases, with 6 bases spanning the gap. This CDR3 comprises 12 residues. Looked up from germline, CDR1 is PRHDT and CDR2 is FYEKMQ (reference sequence). The CDR3 region has the DNA TGTGCCAGCAGCTTAGGCCCCAGTGAAGCTTTCTTT. Its translation: CASSLGPSEAFF.

This rearrangement joins TRBV7-9 to TRBJ2-7, with a weak D call TRBD1 (6 bases). Germline values: CDR1 SEHNR, CDR2 FQNEAQ (reference sequence). V lost 2 bases and J 2 bases, leaving 16 bases between the germline ends. The CDR3 loop spans 16 amino acids. Written as DNA, the CDR3 is TGTGCCAGCAGCTTAACGACAGGTCGGAGCCCCTACGAGCAGTACTTC. It codes for CASSLTTGRSPYEQYF. Together with reference TRBV7-9 and TRBJ2-7, the CDR3 gives the full variable domain: DTGVSQNPRHKITKRGQNVTFRCDPISEHNRLYWYRQTLGQGPEFLTYFQNEAQLEKSRLLSDRFSAERPKGSFSTLEIQRTEQGDSAMYLCASSLTTGRSPYEQYFGPGTRLTVT.

The chain couples TRBV7-9 to TRBJ2-2; D gene ambiguous. The CDR3 covers 10 residues. Looked up from germline, CDR1 is SEHNR and CDR2 is FQNEAQ (reference sequence). Deletions cut 8 bases from V and 5 bases from J, with 3 bases between. The CDR3 DNA reads TGTGCCAGCTCAACCGGGGAGCTGTTTTTT. Translated: CASSTGELFF. The whole variable domain, filled in from reference TRBV7-9 and TRBJ2-2, reads DTGVSQNPRHKITKRGQNVTFRCDPISEHNRLYWYRQTLGQGPEFLTYFQNEAQLEKSRLLSDRFSAERPKGSFSTLEIQRTEQGDSAMYLCASSTGELFFGEGSRLTVL.

The chain combines TRBV6-5 with TRBJ2-1; tentatively, D is TRBD2 (6 bases). Trimming cost V 3 bases and J 5 bases, with 14 bases left between them. Germline CDR1 MNHEY, CDR2 SVGAGI. The CDR3 is 15 amino acids. The CDR3 region has the DNA TGTGCCAGCAGTTATGGTGGGTGGGGGGACAATGAGCAGTTCTTC. Protein: CASSYGGWGDNEQFF.

This chain links TRBV21-1 with TRBJ2-7; whether TRBD2, the table's D call, matches the DNA was not checked. TRBV21-1 is recorded as a pseudogene. The CDR3 totals 10 residues. The chain's CDR3 is CALGGGEQYF. CDR3 DNA sequence: TGTGCCCTTGGGGGAGGCGAGCAGTACTTC.